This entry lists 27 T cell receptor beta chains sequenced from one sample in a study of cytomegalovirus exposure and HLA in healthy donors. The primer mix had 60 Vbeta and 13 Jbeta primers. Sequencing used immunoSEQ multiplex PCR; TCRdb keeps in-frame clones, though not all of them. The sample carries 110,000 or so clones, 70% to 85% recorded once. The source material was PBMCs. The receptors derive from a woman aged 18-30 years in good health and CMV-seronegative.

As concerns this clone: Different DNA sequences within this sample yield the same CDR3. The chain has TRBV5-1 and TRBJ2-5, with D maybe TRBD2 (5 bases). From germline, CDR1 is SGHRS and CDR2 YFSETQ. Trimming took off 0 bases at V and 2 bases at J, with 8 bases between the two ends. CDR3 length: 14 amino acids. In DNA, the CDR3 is TGCGCCAGCAGCTTGGGAGGGCCTCAAGAGACCCAGTACTTC. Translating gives CASSLGGPQETQYF.

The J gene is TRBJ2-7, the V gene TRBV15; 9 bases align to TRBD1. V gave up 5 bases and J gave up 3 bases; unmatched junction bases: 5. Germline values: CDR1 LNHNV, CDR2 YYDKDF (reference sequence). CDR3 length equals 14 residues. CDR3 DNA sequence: TGTGCCACCAGCTTACCGGGACAGGGCTACGAGCAGTACGTC. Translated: CATSLPGQGYEQYV.

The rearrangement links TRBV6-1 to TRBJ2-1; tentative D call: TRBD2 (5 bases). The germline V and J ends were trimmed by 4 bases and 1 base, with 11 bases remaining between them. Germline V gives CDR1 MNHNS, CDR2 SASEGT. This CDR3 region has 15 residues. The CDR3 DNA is TGTGCCAGCAGTGTTGAGCGGAGATCCTACAATGAGCAGTTCTTC. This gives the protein CASSVERRSYNEQFF.

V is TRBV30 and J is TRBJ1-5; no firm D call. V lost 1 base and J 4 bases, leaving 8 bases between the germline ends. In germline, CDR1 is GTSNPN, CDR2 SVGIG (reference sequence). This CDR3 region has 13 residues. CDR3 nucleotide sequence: TGTGCCTGGAGTGGAGGAGATAATCAGCCCCAGCATTTT. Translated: CAWSGGDNQPQHF.

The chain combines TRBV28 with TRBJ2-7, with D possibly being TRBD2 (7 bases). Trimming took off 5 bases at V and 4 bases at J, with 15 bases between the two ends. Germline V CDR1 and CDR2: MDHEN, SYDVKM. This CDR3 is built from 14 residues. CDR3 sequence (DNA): TGTGCCAGCAGTCCCGGGGGGCGTGGGTACGAGCAGTACGTC. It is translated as CASSPGGRGYEQYV.

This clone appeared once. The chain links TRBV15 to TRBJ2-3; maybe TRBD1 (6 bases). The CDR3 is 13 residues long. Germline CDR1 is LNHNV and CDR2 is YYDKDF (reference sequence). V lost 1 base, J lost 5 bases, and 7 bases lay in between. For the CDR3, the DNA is TGTGCCACCAGCAGAGGAGGGGGAGATACGCAGTATTTT. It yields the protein CATSRGGGDTQYF.

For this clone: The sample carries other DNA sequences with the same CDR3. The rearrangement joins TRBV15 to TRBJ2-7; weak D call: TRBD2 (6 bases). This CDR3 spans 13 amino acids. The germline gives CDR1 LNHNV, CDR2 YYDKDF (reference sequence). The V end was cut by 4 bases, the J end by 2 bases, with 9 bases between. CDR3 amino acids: CATSIGLTYEQYV. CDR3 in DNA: TGTGCCACCAGCATTGGACTAACCTACGAGCAGTACGTC.

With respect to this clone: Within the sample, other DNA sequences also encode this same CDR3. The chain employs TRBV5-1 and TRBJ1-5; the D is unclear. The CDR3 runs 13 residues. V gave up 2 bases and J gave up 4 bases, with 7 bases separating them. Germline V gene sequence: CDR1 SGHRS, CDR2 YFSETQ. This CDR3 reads CASSLDINQPQHF. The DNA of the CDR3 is TGCGCCAGCAGCTTAGACATAAATCAGCCCCAGCATTTT.

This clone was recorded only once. The CDR3 coding sequence is TGCGCCAGCAGCCCCCGGACTTTCAACAATGAGCAGTTCTTC. Its protein is CASSPRTFNNEQFF. The chain carries TRBV4-1 and TRBJ2-1, with D possibly TRBD2 on 5 matching bases. Germline V gives CDR1 MGHRA, CDR2 YSYEKL. Trimming cost V 4 bases and J 5 bases, with 12 bases left between them. This CDR3 region has 14 residues.

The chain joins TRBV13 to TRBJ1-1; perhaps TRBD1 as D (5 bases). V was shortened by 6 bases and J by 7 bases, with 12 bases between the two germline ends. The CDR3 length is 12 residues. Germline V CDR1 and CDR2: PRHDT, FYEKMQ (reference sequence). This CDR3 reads CASRIGTVEAFF. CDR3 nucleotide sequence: TGTGCCAGCAGGATCGGGACTGTTGAAGCTTTCTTT.

This CDR3 reads CASSSTSGSLNEQYF. CDR3 nucleotide sequence: TGTGCCAGCAGTTCAACTAGCGGGAGTCTCAACGAGCAGTACTTC. This sequence joins TRBV28 and TRBJ2-7; TRBD2 matches at 11 bases. From germline, CDR1 is MDHEN and CDR2 SYDVKM. This CDR3 spans 15 amino acids. The V segment lost 4 bases and the J segment 5 bases; nucleotides outside the gene matches: 7.

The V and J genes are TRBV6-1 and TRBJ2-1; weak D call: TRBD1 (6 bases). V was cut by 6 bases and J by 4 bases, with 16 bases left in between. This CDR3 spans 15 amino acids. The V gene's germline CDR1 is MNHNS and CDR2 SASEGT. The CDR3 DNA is TGTGCCAGCAGACGACAGGATTTGGGGTACAATGAGCAGTTCTTC. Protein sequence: CASRRQDLGYNEQFF.

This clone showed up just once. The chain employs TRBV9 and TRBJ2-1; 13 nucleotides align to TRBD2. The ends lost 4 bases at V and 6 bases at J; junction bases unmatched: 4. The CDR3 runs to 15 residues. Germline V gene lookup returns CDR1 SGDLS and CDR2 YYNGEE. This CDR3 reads CASSPRTSGGNEQFF. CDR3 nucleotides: TGTGCCAGCAGCCCACGGACTAGCGGGGGCAATGAGCAGTTCTTC.

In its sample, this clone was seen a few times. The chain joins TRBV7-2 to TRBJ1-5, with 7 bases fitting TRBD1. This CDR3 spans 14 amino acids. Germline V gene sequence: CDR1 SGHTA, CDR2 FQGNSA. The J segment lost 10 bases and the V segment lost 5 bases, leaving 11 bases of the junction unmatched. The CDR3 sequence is CASSDQTGLNPQHF. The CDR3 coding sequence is TGTGCCAGCAGCGATCAGACAGGGTTGAACCCCCAGCATTTT.

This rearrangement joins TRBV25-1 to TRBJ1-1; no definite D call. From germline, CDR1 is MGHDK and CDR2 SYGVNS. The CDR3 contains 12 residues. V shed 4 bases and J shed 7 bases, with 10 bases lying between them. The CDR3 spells CASSVNTREAFF. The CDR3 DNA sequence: TGTGCCAGCAGTGTAAACACCCGTGAAGCTTTCTTT.

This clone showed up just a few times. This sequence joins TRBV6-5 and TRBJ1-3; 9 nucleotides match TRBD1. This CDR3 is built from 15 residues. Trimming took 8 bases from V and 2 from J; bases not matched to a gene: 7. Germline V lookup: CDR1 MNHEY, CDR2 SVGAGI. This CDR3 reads CASGLGQGAGNTIYF. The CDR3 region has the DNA TGTGCCAGCGGCCTGGGACAGGGAGCTGGAAACACCATATATTTT.

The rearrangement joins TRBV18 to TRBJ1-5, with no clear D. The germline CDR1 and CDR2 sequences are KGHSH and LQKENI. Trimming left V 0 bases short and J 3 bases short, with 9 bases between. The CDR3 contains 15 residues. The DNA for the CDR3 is TGTGCCAGCTCACCACCTAGCCAGACCAATCAGCCCCAGCATTTT. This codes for CASSPPSQTNQPQHF.

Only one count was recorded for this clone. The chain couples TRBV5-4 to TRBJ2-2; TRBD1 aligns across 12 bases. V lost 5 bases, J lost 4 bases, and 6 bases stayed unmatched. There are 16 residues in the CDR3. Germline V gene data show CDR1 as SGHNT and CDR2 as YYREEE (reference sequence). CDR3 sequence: CASRTGQGAGTGELFF. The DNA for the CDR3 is TGTGCCAGCAGAACGGGACAGGGGGCGGGCACCGGGGAGCTGTTTTTT.

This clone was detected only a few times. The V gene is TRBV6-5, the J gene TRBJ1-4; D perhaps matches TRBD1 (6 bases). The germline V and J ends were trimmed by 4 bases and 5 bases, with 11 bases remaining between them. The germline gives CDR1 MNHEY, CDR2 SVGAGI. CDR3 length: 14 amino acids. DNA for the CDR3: TGTGCCAGCAGTTTGGACAGCGAAAATGAAAAACTGTTTTTT. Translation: CASSLDSENEKLFF.

The CDR3 DNA follows: TGTGCCAGTAGTCTCGGGACAGGGACCGGGGAGCTGTTTTTT. Its translation: CASSLGTGTGELFF. The chain combines TRBV19 with TRBJ2-2, with 9 bases identical to TRBD1. This CDR3 is 14 amino acids long. In germline, CDR1 is LNHDA, CDR2 SQIVND (reference sequence). Trimming cost V 5 bases and J 5 bases; bases outside gene matches: 3.

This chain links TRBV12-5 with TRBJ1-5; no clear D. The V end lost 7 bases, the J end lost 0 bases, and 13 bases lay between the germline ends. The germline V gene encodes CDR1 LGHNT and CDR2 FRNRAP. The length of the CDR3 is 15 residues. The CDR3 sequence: CASAVLANSNQPQHF. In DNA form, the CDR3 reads TGTGCTAGTGCTGTCTTAGCGAATAGCAATCAGCCCCAGCATTTT.

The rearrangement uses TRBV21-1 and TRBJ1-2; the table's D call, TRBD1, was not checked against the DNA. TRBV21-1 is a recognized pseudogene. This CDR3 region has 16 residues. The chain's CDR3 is CASSQTGMGANYGYTF. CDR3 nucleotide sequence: TGTGCCAGCAGTCAGACAGGGATGGGTGCTAACTATGGCTACACCTTC.

This chain's CDR3 is CASSVALGQLNTEAFF. The CDR3 region has the DNA TGTGCCAGCAGCGTAGCACTGGGGCAGCTTAACACTGAAGCTTTCTTT. The chain joins TRBV9 to TRBJ1-1, with a tentative D call TRBD1 (5 bases). The CDR3 contains 16 residues. V gave up 0 bases and J gave up 2 bases, with 14 bases separating them. Per the germline V gene, CDR1 is SGDLS and CDR2 is YYNGEE. Supplemented by reference TRBV9 and TRBJ1-1, the full variable domain reads DSGVTQTPKHLITATGQRVTLRCSPRSGDLSVYWYQQSLDQGLQFLIQYYNGEERAKGNILERFSAQQFPDLHSELNLSSLELGDSALYFCASSVALGQLNTEAFFGQGTRLTVV.

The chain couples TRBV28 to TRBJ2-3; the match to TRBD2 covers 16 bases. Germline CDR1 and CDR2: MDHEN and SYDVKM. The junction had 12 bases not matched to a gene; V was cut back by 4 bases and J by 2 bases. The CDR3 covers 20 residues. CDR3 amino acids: CASSSDVPGLAGGPTDTQYF. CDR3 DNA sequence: TGTGCCAGCAGTTCCGATGTCCCGGGACTAGCGGGGGGGCCCACAGATACGCAGTATTTT. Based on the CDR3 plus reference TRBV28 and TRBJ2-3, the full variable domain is DVKVTQSSRYLVKRTGEKVFLECVQDMDHENMFWYRQDPGLGLRLIYFSYDVKMKEKGDIPEGYSVSREKKERFSLILESASTNQTSMYLCASSSDVPGLAGGPTDTQYFGPGTRLTVL.

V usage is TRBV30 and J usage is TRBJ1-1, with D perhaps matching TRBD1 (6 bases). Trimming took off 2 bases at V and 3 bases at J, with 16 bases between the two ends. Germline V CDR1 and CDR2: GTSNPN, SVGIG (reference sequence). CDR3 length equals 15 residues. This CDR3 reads CAWSSSRGRYTEAFF. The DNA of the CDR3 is TGTGCCTGGAGTTCCTCCAGGGGACGGTACACTGAAGCTTTCTTT.

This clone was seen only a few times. The CDR3 bases are TGTGCCAGCAGTACACGGACAGGGTCCGAAGCTTTCTTT. Translating gives CASSTRTGSEAFF. The rearrangement uses TRBV6-5 and TRBJ1-1; TRBD1 agrees at 8 bases. This CDR3 comprises 13 residues. CDR1 and CDR2 (germline): MNHEY, SVGAGI. After removal of 5 bases from V and 8 bases from J, the junction contained 7 bases not matched to a gene.

The CDR3 protein is CASRLKREFNEQFF. The CDR3, as DNA: TGTGCCAGCAGACTAAAGCGGGAGTTCAATGAGCAGTTCTTC. This rearrangement joins TRBV2 to TRBJ2-1; 8 nucleotides line up with TRBD2. The CDR3 is 14 residues long. V shed 6 bases and J 6 bases; nucleotides not matched to a gene: 7. Germline V gene lookup returns CDR1 SNHLY and CDR2 FYNNEI.